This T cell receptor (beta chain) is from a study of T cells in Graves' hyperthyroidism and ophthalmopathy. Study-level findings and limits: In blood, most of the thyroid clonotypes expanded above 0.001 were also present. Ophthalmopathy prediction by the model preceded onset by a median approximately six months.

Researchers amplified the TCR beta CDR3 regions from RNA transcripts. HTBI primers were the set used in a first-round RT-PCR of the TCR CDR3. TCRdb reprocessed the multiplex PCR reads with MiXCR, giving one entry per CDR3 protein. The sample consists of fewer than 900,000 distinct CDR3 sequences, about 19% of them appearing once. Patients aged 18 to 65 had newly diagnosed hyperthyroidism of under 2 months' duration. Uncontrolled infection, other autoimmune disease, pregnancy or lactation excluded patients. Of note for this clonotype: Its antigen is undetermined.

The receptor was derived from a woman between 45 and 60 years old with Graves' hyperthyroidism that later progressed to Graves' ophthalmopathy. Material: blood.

The CDR3 loop is CAWDRQNMFGELFF. Written as DNA, the CDR3 is TGTGCCTGGGACAGGCAGAATATGTTCGGGGAGCTGTTTTTT. The J gene is TRBJ2-2, the V gene TRBV30, with a weak D call TRBD1 (6 bases). Germline assignment: CDR1 GTSNPN and CDR2 SVGIG (reference sequence). Trimming took off 5 bases at V and 7 bases at J, with 17 bases between the two ends. The CDR3 runs to 14 residues. Full variable domain (rest looked up from reference TRBV30 and TRBJ2-2): SQTIHQWPATLVQPVGSPLSLECTVEGTSNPNLYWYRQAAGRGLQLLFYSVGIGQISSEVPQNLSASRPQDRQFILSSKKLLLSDSGFYLCAWDRQNMFGELFFGEGSRLTVL.